This T cell receptor beta chain emerged from a study of control samples from healthy donors and cancer patients. The germline V and J ends were trimmed by 2 bases and 8 bases, with 10 bases remaining between them. Germline V gives CDR1 LGHDT, CDR2 YNNKEL (reference sequence). The CDR3 has 13 residues. The table came from immunoSEQ multiplex PCR; TCRdb's copy has only in-frame clones and leaves some out. Of approximately 100,000 clones listed, approximately 86% were seen once; the top ten hold roughly 21%. Sequencing used blood. This TCR was recovered from a man younger than 45 in good health. This rearrangement joins TRBV3-1 (or the pseudogene TRBV3-2) to TRBJ2-1, with D possibly matching TRBD2 (5 bases). CDR3 nucleotide sequence: TGTGCCAGCAGCCAACTAAACGGGGATGAGCAGTTCTTC. Its translation is CASSQLNGDEQFF.